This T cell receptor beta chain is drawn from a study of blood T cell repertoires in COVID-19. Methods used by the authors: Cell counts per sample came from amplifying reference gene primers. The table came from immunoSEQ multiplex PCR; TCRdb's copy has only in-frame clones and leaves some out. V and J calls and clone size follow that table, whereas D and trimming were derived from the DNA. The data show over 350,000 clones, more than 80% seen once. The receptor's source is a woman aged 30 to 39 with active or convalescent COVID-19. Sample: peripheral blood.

The CDR3 sequence: CASSPSGGRTGQSPLHF. The DNA of the CDR3 is TGTGCCAGCAGCCCGTCCGGGGGTCGGACAGGGCAATCACCCCTCCACTTT. This chain joins TRBV5-4 and TRBJ1-6, with 8 nucleotides matching TRBD1. CDR1 is SGHNT and CDR2 is YYREEE in the germline V gene (reference sequence). V lost 4 bases to trimming and J lost 10 bases; unmatched junction nucleotides: 16. This CDR3 has 17 amino acids. Combining the CDR3 with reference TRBV5-4 and TRBJ1-6 gives the whole variable domain ETGVTQSPTHLIKTRGQQVTLRCSSQSGHNTVSWYQQALGQGPQFIFQYYREEENGRGNFPPRFSGLQFPNYSSELNVNALELDDSALYLCASSPSGGRTGQSPLHFGNGTRLTVT.